The entry that follows covers one TCR beta chain sequence. As originally analysed: Researchers report that nucleated cell counts were estimated from reference gene primer amplification. Profiling relied on immunoSEQ multiplex PCR, and the TCRdb table lists in-frame clones only, not all of them. The V and J calls and clone size were taken over from that table, and D and trimming were inferred from the DNA. The sample lists 310,000 or so clones, approximately 90% occurring once. The germline V and J ends were trimmed by 0 bases and 2 bases, with 13 bases remaining between them. This CDR3 has 16 amino acids. Germline values: CDR1 SGHNT, CDR2 YYREEE (reference sequence). This sample is drawn from a study of blood T cell repertoires in COVID-19. About the study: Nucleic acid was either cDNA or gDNA, and it came from T cells, B-cell-depleted T cells, or PBMCs.

Seattle cases were enrolled at active infection and followed longitudinally. This TCR was recovered from a woman younger than 45 with COVID-19, enrolled during active disease. Sequences were obtained from peripheral blood. The chain recombines TRBV5-4 with TRBJ2-3, with a possible D match to TRBD2 (5 bases). The chain's CDR3 is CASSLVGDWATDTQYF. The CDR3 bases are TGTGCCAGCAGCTTGGTCGGGGATTGGGCCACAGATACGCAGTATTTT.